These T cell receptor beta chains were read from a single sample in a study of T cell responses to AZD1222 COVID-19 vaccine. Sequencing was performed with immunoSEQ multiplex PCR; in TCRdb, only in-frame clones are kept and a portion is missing. The sample carries over 95,000 clones, just under 90% recorded once. The material sequenced was peripheral blood, taken on day 0 of AZD1222 vaccination. Receptor source: an adult in good health. CDR3s include the opening cysteine and the closing phenylalanine or tryptophan. The order of the fields is clone size, V gene, CDR3 length, D gene, J gene, CDR3 DNA, CDR3 protein. The D gene is left open where the match is weak. Rows give clone size only sometimes, using once, few, many, or a class for an expanded clone.

size: NA; V: TRBV9; length: 19; D: TRBD1; J: TRBJ2-7; DNA: TGTGCCAGCAGCGTAGGCGGACAGGGCCTATCAGAATTCTTCTACGAGCAGTACTTC; CDR3: CASSVGGQGLSEFFYEQYF
size: once; V: TRBV13; length: 18; D: NA; J: TRBJ1-1; DNA: TGTGCCAGCAGCTTAGGTCCCATAGGAGCCGGGCCTGGCACTGAAGCTTTCTTT; CDR3: CASSLGPIGAGPGTEAFF
size: NA; V: TRBV25-1; length: 15; D: NA; J: TRBJ2-5; DNA: TGTGCCAGCAGTGAACGAACTAGCCCATGGGAGACCCAGTACTTC; CDR3: CASSERTSPWETQYF
size: NA; V: TRBV29-1; length: 13; D: NA; J: TRBJ1-1; DNA: TGCAGCGTTGAAAATACACTGAACACTGAAGCTTTCTTT; CDR3: CSVENTLNTEAFF
size: NA; V: TRBV27; length: 13; D: TRBD1; J: TRBJ2-7; DNA: TGTGCCAGCAGTGGGGACAGGGTTTACGAGCAGTACTTC; CDR3: CASSGDRVYEQYF
size: NA; V: TRBV28; length: 15; D: NA; J: TRBJ1-1; DNA: TGTGCCAGCAGTTTAGGGGGCAGCTGGTACACTGAAGCTTTCTTT; CDR3: CASSLGGSWYTEAFF
size: NA; V: TRBV19; length: 14; D: NA; J: TRBJ1-1; DNA: TGTGCCAGTAGTATAAATGAGGCGGGGCGGGGAGCTTTCTTT; CDR3: CASSINEAGRGAFF
size: NA; V: TRBV24-1; length: 15; D: TRBD2; J: TRBJ2-1; DNA: TGTGCCACTGGGACTAGCGGGAGCTCCTACAATGAGCAGTTCTTC; CDR3: CATGTSGSSYNEQFF
size: NA; V: TRBV7-9; length: 15; D: TRBD1; J: TRBJ2-6; DNA: TGTGCCAGCAGTGGACAGGGATCTGGGGCCAACGTCCTGACTTTC; CDR3: CASSGQGSGANVLTF
size: NA; V: TRBV7-9; length: 15; D: TRBD2; J: TRBJ2-3; DNA: TGTGCCAGCAGCGCGGGACTAGCGGGAGTGGATACGCAGTATTTT; CDR3: CASSAGLAGVDTQYF
size: NA; V: TRBV28; length: 14; D: NA; J: TRBJ2-7; DNA: TGTGCCAGTCAGGGGGGTATCGTTGGCTACGAGCAGTACTTC; CDR3: CASQGGIVGYEQYF
size: NA; V: TRBV6-2/TRBV6-3; length: 14; D: NA; J: TRBJ2-5; DNA: TGTGCCAGCAGCCTGACTAGATCTGGAGAGACCCAGTACTTC; CDR3: CASSLTRSGETQYF
size: few; V: TRBV9; length: 17; D: NA; J: TRBJ2-2; DNA: TGTGCCAGCAGCGTCCGGACGGATACTGCGAACACCGGGGAGCTGTTTTTT; CDR3: CASSVRTDTANTGELFF
size: NA; V: TRBV24-1; length: 15; D: TRBD2; J: TRBJ2-5; DNA: TGTGCCACCAGTGACCCGACCCCGGGGGGGGAGACCCAGTACTTC; CDR3: CATSDPTPGGETQYF
size: NA; V: TRBV18; length: 12; D: NA; J: TRBJ2-5; DNA: TGTGCCAGCTCACCTAGTGGGGAGACCCAGTACTTC; CDR3: CASSPSGETQYF
size: NA; V: TRBV6-2/TRBV6-3; length: 14; D: NA; J: TRBJ1-6; DNA: TGTGCCAGCAGTTACAGGGGCGGGGATTCACCCCTCCACTTT; CDR3: CASSYRGGDSPLHF
size: once; V: TRBV2; length: 15; D: NA; J: TRBJ1-1; DNA: TGTGCCAGCAGACCTTCTCCCCGTATGGCCACTGAAGCTTTCTTT; CDR3: CASRPSPRMATEAFF
size: NA; V: TRBV7-9; length: 14; D: NA; J: TRBJ2-1; DNA: TGTGCCAGCAATGAGCGCTTCGACTACAATGAGCAGTTCTTC; CDR3: CASNERFDYNEQFF
size: NA; V: TRBV5-4; length: 15; D: TRBD2; J: TRBJ2-3; DNA: TGTGCCAGCAGCTTGCCCGGGAGGGCCCCAGATACGCAGTATTTT; CDR3: CASSLPGRAPDTQYF
size: NA; V: TRBV14; length: 14; D: NA; J: TRBJ2-1; DNA: TGTGCCAGCAGCTTCTCGGGACTCCGCAATGAGCAGTTCTTC; CDR3: CASSFSGLRNEQFF
size: NA; V: TRBV5-6; length: 17; D: TRBD1; J: TRBJ1-4; DNA: TGTGCCAGCAGCTTGGGTAACAGGGGTAGGGCTAATGAAAAACTGTTTTTT; CDR3: CASSLGNRGRANEKLFF
size: NA; V: TRBV9; length: 15; D: TRBD2; J: TRBJ2-2; DNA: TGTGCCAGCAGTGCGACTAGCGGGACCACCGGGGAGCTGTTTTTT; CDR3: CASSATSGTTGELFF
size: NA; V: TRBV7-2; length: 14; D: TRBD1; J: TRBJ2-7; DNA: TGTGCCAGCAGCTTAGCTGGACAGGCTGGGGGGCAGTACTTC; CDR3: CASSLAGQAGGQYF
size: few; V: TRBV19; length: 16; D: TRBD2; J: TRBJ2-1; DNA: TGTGCCACTGGAGGAAGCGGGAGGGCCGGTGGAAATGAGCAGTTCTTC; CDR3: CATGGSGRAGGNEQFF
size: NA; V: TRBV7-6; length: 18; D: TRBD2; J: TRBJ2-6; DNA: TGTGCCAGCAGCTTCGGGACTAGCGGTAGCTCTGGGGCCAACGTCCTGACTTTC; CDR3: CASSFGTSGSSGANVLTF
size: NA; V: TRBV18; length: 14; D: NA; J: TRBJ1-6; DNA: TGTGCCAGCTCACCAGGAGGCCTTTATTCACCCCTCCACTTT; CDR3: CASSPGGLYSPLHF
size: NA; V: TRBV12-5; length: 10; D: NA; J: TRBJ1-5; DNA: TGTGCTAGTCAGGGTCAGCCCCAGCATTTT; CDR3: CASQGQPQHF
size: NA; V: TRBV7-2; length: 16; D: NA; J: TRBJ2-1; DNA: TGTGCCAGCAGCTTAGATAGGGATAGATCCTACAATGAGCAGTTCTTC; CDR3: CASSLDRDRSYNEQFF
size: once; V: TRBV27; length: 13; D: NA; J: TRBJ2-1; DNA: TGTGCCAGCAGTTTTATGACTCCTTTCGAGCAGTTCTTC; CDR3: CASSFMTPFEQFF
size: NA; V: TRBV19; length: 15; D: NA; J: TRBJ2-1; DNA: TGTGCCAGTAGTCCCCTCGGGAACTCCTACAATGAGCAGTTCTTC; CDR3: CASSPLGNSYNEQFF
size: NA; V: TRBV7-9; length: 18; D: TRBD2; J: TRBJ2-1; DNA: TGTGCCAGCAGCCCCGGGACTAGCGGGAGCTCTATCGTGGCTGAGCAGTTCTTC; CDR3: CASSPGTSGSSIVAEQFF
size: once; V: TRBV5-1; length: 14; D: NA; J: TRBJ2-6; DNA: TGCGCCAGCAGCTTGGAGCCGGGGGCCAACGTCCTGACTTTC; CDR3: CASSLEPGANVLTF
size: NA; V: TRBV19; length: 14; D: TRBD1; J: TRBJ1-3; DNA: TGTGCCAGTAGTACCGGACAGGGAGGAAACACCATATATTTT; CDR3: CASSTGQGGNTIYF
size: once; V: TRBV2; length: 16; D: TRBD1; J: TRBJ1-1; DNA: TGTGCCAGCAGTGGTATTGGACAGGGGGCAAGGACTGAAGCTTTCTTT; CDR3: CASSGIGQGARTEAFF
size: NA; V: TRBV7-9; length: 17; D: TRBD1; J: TRBJ1-1; DNA: TGTGCCAGCAGCTTCCGGGACAGGGGGGTGATGAGCGCTGAAGCTTTCTTT; CDR3: CASSFRDRGVMSAEAFF
size: few; V: TRBV20-1; length: 13; D: TRBD2; J: TRBJ2-7; DNA: TGCAGTGCTCGTGGGACTAGCGCCTACGAGCAGTACTTC; CDR3: CSARGTSAYEQYF
size: NA; V: TRBV29-1; length: 13; D: NA; J: TRBJ1-5; DNA: TGCAGCGTTGTCGAGGGAAGCAATCAGCCCCAGCATTTT; CDR3: CSVVEGSNQPQHF
size: NA; V: TRBV24-1; length: 13; D: NA; J: TRBJ2-1; DNA: TGTGCCACCAGTGGGGACAAGACTAAGGAGCAGTTCTTC; CDR3: CATSGDKTKEQFF
size: NA; V: TRBV24-1; length: 13; D: NA; J: TRBJ1-1; DNA: TGTGCCACTGCGACAGGTGAAGGCGGTGAAGCTTTCTTT; CDR3: CATATGEGGEAFF
size: NA; V: TRBV4-3; length: 13; D: NA; J: TRBJ2-1; DNA: TGCGCCAGCAGCCAAGAATTGAGTTATGAGCAGTTCTTC; CDR3: CASSQELSYEQFF
size: NA; V: TRBV7-2; length: 16; D: TRBD2; J: TRBJ2-3; DNA: TGTGCCAGCAGCTCGGTGGCGGGAGGGCGTAGGGATACGCAGTATTTT; CDR3: CASSSVAGGRRDTQYF
size: NA; V: TRBV7-2; length: 16; D: TRBD2; J: TRBJ2-1; DNA: TGTGCCAGCAGCTTCGCGGGAGGAAGCTCCTACAATGAGCAGTTCTTC; CDR3: CASSFAGGSSYNEQFF
size: NA; V: TRBV2; length: 12; D: NA; J: TRBJ1-2; DNA: TGTGCCAGCAGTATACAGGGATATGGCTACACCTTC; CDR3: CASSIQGYGYTF
size: NA; V: TRBV11-2; length: 16; D: TRBD1; J: TRBJ1-5; DNA: TGTGCCAGCAGCTTAGATTGGACAGGGGGGAATCAGCCCCAGCATTTT; CDR3: CASSLDWTGGNQPQHF
size: NA; V: TRBV4-3; length: 15; D: NA; J: TRBJ2-3; DNA: TGCGCCAGCAGCCAAGTACCAGGGAAGACAGATACGCAGTATTTT; CDR3: CASSQVPGKTDTQYF
size: NA; V: TRBV3-1/TRBV3-2; length: 15; D: NA; J: TRBJ2-7; DNA: TGTGCCAGCAGCCAAGAAGAACTAGGCGCCTACGAGCAGTACTTC; CDR3: CASSQEELGAYEQYF
size: NA; V: TRBV29-1; length: 12; D: NA; J: TRBJ1-1; DNA: TGCAGCGTTCTGAGGGGAAAAACTGAAGCTTTCTTT; CDR3: CSVLRGKTEAFF
size: NA; V: TRBV5-6; length: 16; D: NA; J: TRBJ2-3; DNA: TGTGCCAGCAGCTTGCTCTCCGGGACTAGCACAGATACGCAGTATTTT; CDR3: CASSLLSGTSTDTQYF
size: NA; V: TRBV7-9; length: 14; D: NA; J: TRBJ1-6; DNA: TGTGCCAGCAGCCGGGCCCTACTTAATTCACCCCTCCACTTT; CDR3: CASSRALLNSPLHF
size: NA; V: TRBV5-1; length: 15; D: TRBD1; J: TRBJ1-6; DNA: TGCGCCAGCAGCCCGAGGGGGCTAAGTAATTCACCCCTCCACTTT; CDR3: CASSPRGLSNSPLHF
size: NA; V: TRBV7-9; length: 17; D: NA; J: TRBJ1-6; DNA: TGTGCCAGCAGCTTATATATGGCAGACGCGAGGAATTCACCCCTCCACTTT; CDR3: CASSLYMADARNSPLHF
size: NA; V: TRBV28; length: 15; D: TRBD2; J: TRBJ2-1; DNA: TGTGCCAGCAGTTTATCCCGGACTAGCTTAAATGAGCAGTTCTTC; CDR3: CASSLSRTSLNEQFF
size: NA; V: TRBV7-2; length: 13; D: TRBD2; J: TRBJ2-1; DNA: TGTGCCAGCAGCTCCCTAGCGGAGTTTGAGCAGTTCTTC; CDR3: CASSSLAEFEQFF
size: NA; V: TRBV15; length: 16; D: NA; J: TRBJ1-4; DNA: TGTGCCACCAGCAAAGGGGGGTTGCCGACTAATGAAAAACTGTTTTTT; CDR3: CATSKGGLPTNEKLFF
size: NA; V: TRBV28; length: 13; D: TRBD1; J: TRBJ1-2; DNA: TGTGCCAGCAGGGCGACAGGGATCTATGGCTACACCTTC; CDR3: CASRATGIYGYTF
size: NA; V: TRBV11-2; length: 14; D: NA; J: TRBJ2-2; DNA: TGTGCCAGCAGCTTCCGGGCGCGCACCGGGGAGCTGTTTTTT; CDR3: CASSFRARTGELFF
size: NA; V: TRBV11-2; length: 13; D: NA; J: TRBJ2-7; DNA: TGTGCCAGCACCCTGGAGGTTGCCAACGAGCAGTACTTC; CDR3: CASTLEVANEQYF